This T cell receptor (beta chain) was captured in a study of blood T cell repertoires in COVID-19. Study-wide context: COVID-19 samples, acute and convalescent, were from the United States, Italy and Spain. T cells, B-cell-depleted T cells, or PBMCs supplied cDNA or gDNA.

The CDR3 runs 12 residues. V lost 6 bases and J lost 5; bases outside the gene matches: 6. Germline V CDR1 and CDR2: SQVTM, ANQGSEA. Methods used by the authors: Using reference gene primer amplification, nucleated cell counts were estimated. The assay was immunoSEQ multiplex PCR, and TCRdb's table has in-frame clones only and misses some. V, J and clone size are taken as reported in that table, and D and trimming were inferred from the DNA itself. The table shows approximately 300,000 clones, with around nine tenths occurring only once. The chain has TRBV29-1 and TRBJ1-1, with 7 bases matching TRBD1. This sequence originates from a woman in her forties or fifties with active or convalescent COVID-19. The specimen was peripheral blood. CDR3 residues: CSVSTRGTEAFF. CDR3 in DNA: TGCAGCGTGAGCACCAGGGGGACTGAAGCTTTCTTT.